A single sample is the source of the 28 T cell receptor beta chains below, sequenced in a study of cytomegalovirus exposure and HLA in healthy donors. The method was immunoSEQ multiplex PCR; TCRdb's version includes in-frame clones alone and lacks a portion of them. Here the sample spans about 73,000 clones, roughly 95% being singletons. The sequenced material came from PBMCs. These receptors were taken from a young man in good health and CMV-seronegative.

The chain couples TRBV2 to TRBJ1-4; no clear D. The germline CDR1 and CDR2 sequences are SNHLY and FYNNEI. The CDR3 sequence is 15 residues long. V lost 2 bases and J 5 bases, leaving 12 bases between the germline ends. CDR3 region: CASSELSAVNEKLFF. CDR3 sequence (DNA): TGTGCCAGCAGTGAACTCTCGGCGGTGAATGAAAAACTGTTTTTT.

The V and J genes are TRBV2 and TRBJ1-2; unclear D gene. The CDR3 sequence is 14 residues long. The germline gives CDR1 SNHLY, CDR2 FYNNEI. V was clipped by 3 bases and J by 3 bases, with 11 bases between them. In DNA form, the CDR3 reads TGTGCCAGCAGTGATCTGGAGGAGGACTATGGCTACACCTTC. It encodes CASSDLEEDYGYTF.

V usage is TRBV2 and J usage is TRBJ2-1; unclear D gene. The germline V gene encodes CDR1 SNHLY and CDR2 FYNNEI. The CDR3 spans 15 residues. With 5 bases removed from V and 1 base from J, the gap between germline ends came to 12 bases. The DNA of the CDR3 is TGTGCCAGCAGTTTGCAAGAGGTATCCTACAATGAGCAGTTCTTC. Encoded protein: CASSLQEVSYNEQFF.

V and J are TRBV15 and TRBJ1-2, with D possibly being TRBD1 (5 bases). Trimming left V 6 bases short and J 0 bases short, with 11 bases between. Germline-derived CDR1 and CDR2 are LNHNV and YYDKDF (reference sequence). The CDR3 runs 14 residues. The CDR3 protein is CATRGRGANYGYTF. In DNA form, the CDR3 reads TGTGCCACCAGAGGGAGGGGAGCTAACTATGGCTACACCTTC.

The CDR3 nucleotides read TGTGCCAGCAGTGAACCGCGGGGGGCCTACAATGAGCAGTTCTTC. As protein: CASSEPRGAYNEQFF. This rearrangement joins TRBV6-1 to TRBJ2-1; 8 bases are a match to TRBD2. The germline CDR1 and CDR2 sequences are MNHNS and SASEGT. The CDR3 is made up of 15 amino acids. Trimming cost V 2 bases and J 2 bases; bases outside gene matches: 2.

The chain couples TRBV18 to TRBJ1-1; D remains ambiguous. Germline values: CDR1 KGHSH, CDR2 LQKENI. CDR3 size: 14 residues. Trimming stripped 1 base from V and 4 bases from J, with 10 bases between. This CDR3 reads CASSPLDWSTEAFF. The DNA of the CDR3 is TGTGCCAGCTCACCACTTGATTGGAGCACTGAAGCTTTCTTT.

CDR3 amino acids: CASSPGTSLYEQYF. CDR3 DNA sequence: TGTGCCAGCAGCCCCGGGACTAGTCTCTACGAGCAGTACTTC. V and J are TRBV7-9 and TRBJ2-7; 8 nucleotides match TRBD2. With V trimmed by 5 bases and J by 3 bases, 6 bases remained unmatched. The length of the CDR3 is 14 residues. Germline CDR1 is SEHNR and CDR2 is FQNEAQ (reference sequence). Variable domain in full (rest from reference TRBV7-9 and TRBJ2-7): DTGVSQNPRHKITKRGQNVTFRCDPISEHNRLYWYRQTLGQGPEFLTYFQNEAQLEKSRLLSDRFSAERPKGSFSTLEIQRTEQGDSAMYLCASSPGTSLYEQYFGPGTRLTVT.

The gene calls are TRBV19 and TRBJ2-1; 7 bases line up with TRBD1. The J segment lost 0 bases and the V segment lost 5 bases, leaving 4 bases of the junction unmatched. The CDR3 loop spans 15 amino acids. Per the germline V gene, CDR1 is LNHDA and CDR2 is SQIVND (reference sequence). Here the CDR3 reads CASSVQGISYNEQFF. Written as DNA, the CDR3 is TGTGCCAGTAGTGTACAGGGGATCTCCTACAATGAGCAGTTCTTC.

This clone has just one count. The chain couples TRBV2 to TRBJ1-1; 9 nucleotides line up with TRBD1. The germline gives CDR1 SNHLY, CDR2 FYNNEI. Trimming took 5 bases from V and 5 from J; bases not matched to a gene: 9. The CDR3 contains 15 residues. In nucleotides, the CDR3 is TGTGCCAGCAGTCCTAACAGGGGGCTCGCGACTGAAGCTTTCTTT. As protein: CASSPNRGLATEAFF. Full variable domain (remainder filled in from reference TRBV2 and TRBJ1-1): EPEVTQTPSHQVTQMGQEVILRCVPISNHLYFYWYRQILGQKVEFLVSFYNNEISEKSEIFDDQFSVERPDGSNFTLKIRSTKLEDSAMYFCASSPNRGLATEAFFGQGTRLTVV.

The V call is TRBV10-3, the J call TRBJ1-3; D unresolved. The germline V gene has CDR1 ENHRY and CDR2 SYGVKD. There are 15 residues in the CDR3. V lost 10 bases, J lost 0 bases, and 16 bases lay in between. The CDR3 region has the DNA TGTGCCACCACAGATTTAGAGTTCTCTGGAAACACCATATATTTT. This translates into CATTDLEFSGNTIYF.

This clone was recorded only once. The rearrangement links TRBV6-5 to TRBJ1-2, with TRBD1 matching over 10 bases. Germline V gene lookup returns CDR1 MNHEY and CDR2 SVGAGI. Unmatched junction bases numbered 9, after V lost 2 bases and J lost 6 bases. This CDR3 has 16 amino acids. The CDR3 bases are TGTGCCAGCAGTTACCACACGACAGGGGGCGCCAATGGCTACACCTTC. Residues: CASSYHTTGGANGYTF.

V gene TRBV28 combines with J gene TRBJ2-7; 10 nucleotides align to TRBD1. Germline loops: CDR1 MDHEN, CDR2 SYDVKM. This CDR3 spans 15 amino acids. Losses at the gene ends were 6 bases for V and 2 bases for J; bases not matched to a gene: 7. CDR3 nucleotide sequence: TGTGCCAGCAGAGCCGGGACAGGGGCTCCCTACGAGCAGTACTTC. Its protein is CASRAGTGAPYEQYF.

The J gene is TRBJ1-3, the V gene TRBV19; no firm D call. CDR1 and CDR2 from the germline V gene are LNHDA and SQIVND (reference sequence). Trimming left V 7 bases short and J 0 bases short, with 16 bases between. CDR3 size: 16 residues. The CDR3 nucleotides are TGTGCCAGTACCGCAGGCCCAAAAAGCTCTGGAAACACCATATATTTT. As protein: CASTAGPKSSGNTIYF. Full variable domain (remainder filled in from reference TRBV19 and TRBJ1-3): DGGITQSPKYLFRKEGQNVTLSCEQNLNHDAMYWYRQDPGQGLRLIYYSQIVNDFQKGDIAEGYSVSREKKESFPLTVTSAQKNPTAFYLCASTAGPKSSGNTIYFGEGSWLTVV.

The genes are TRBV30 and TRBJ2-7; maybe TRBD2 (6 bases). Germline assignment: CDR1 GTSNPN and CDR2 SVGIG (reference sequence). Between the trimmed V and J ends, which lost 0 bases and 6 bases, there was a span of 6 bases. This CDR3 has 11 amino acids. The CDR3 is CAWSVRGEQYF. Written as DNA, the CDR3 is TGTGCCTGGAGTGTGCGGGGCGAGCAGTACTTC.

In regard to this clone: No conserved phenylalanine or tryptophan ends this CDR3, so it is likely a read error. The limits of the CDR3 on the DNA are not certain, so only TCRdb's listed CDR3 is given. CDR3 region: CASSKLPGTG. The gene calls are TRBV21-1 and TRBJ1-2; the table names TRBD1, a call not compared with the DNA. TRBV21-1 is tagged as a pseudogene. The CDR3 spans 10 amino acids, including both terminal residues.

This chain uses TRBV7-6 with TRBJ2-1; D unresolved. Germline CDR1 is SGHVS and CDR2 is FNYEAQ. The CDR3 loop spans 12 amino acids. V lost 1 base and J 8 bases, leaving 6 bases between the germline ends. This CDR3 is CASSLVADEQFF. CDR3 bases: TGTGCCAGCAGCTTAGTTGCGGATGAGCAGTTCTTC. The variable domain in full, with the rest retrieved from reference TRBV7-6 and TRBJ2-1, is GAGVSQSPRYKVTKRGQDVALRCDPISGHVSLYWYRQALGQGPEFLTYFNYEAQQDKSGLPNDRFSAERPEGSISTLTIQRTEQRDSAMYRCASSLVADEQFFGPGTRLTVL.

The chain has TRBV6-5 and TRBJ1-2; 7 bases match TRBD1. Germline CDR1 reads MNHEY; CDR2 reads SVGAGI. The CDR3 has 13 amino acids. With 6 bases clipped from V and 4 bases from J, the junction kept 5 bases outside the gene matches. The CDR3 loop reads CASSYDRAYGYTF. The CDR3 region has the DNA TGTGCCAGCAGCTACGACAGGGCCTATGGCTACACCTTC.

The rearrangement joins TRBV6-6 to TRBJ2-5; 7 positions match TRBD2. This CDR3 contains 16 residues. CDR1 MNHNY and CDR2 SVGAGI come from the germline V gene (reference sequence). V lost 6 bases, J lost 4 bases, and 14 bases stayed unmatched. CDR3 in DNA: TGTGCCAGCAGCAATGGGGGAGGGGAGGGGCGAGAGACCCAGTACTTC. This sequence encodes CASSNGGGEGRETQYF.

This sequence joins TRBV7-9 and TRBJ1-3; unclear D gene. Germline V CDR1 and CDR2: SEHNR, FQNEAQ (reference sequence). The CDR3 covers 15 residues. V lost 5 bases, J lost 2 bases, and 13 bases lay in between. The CDR3 spells CASSPDPGTGNTIYF. DNA for the CDR3: TGTGCCAGCAGCCCCGACCCGGGTACTGGAAACACCATATATTTT.

CDR3 in amino acids: CASSLGDTEAFF. CDR3 in DNA: TGTGCCAGCAGTCTAGGAGACACTGAAGCTTTCTTT. The chain couples TRBV6-5 to TRBJ1-1; D gene uncertain. In germline, CDR1 is MNHEY, CDR2 SVGAGI. This CDR3 spans 12 amino acids. V dropped 5 bases and J dropped 3 bases, with 7 bases sitting between them.

This chain joins TRBV7-6 and TRBJ2-5; D is unclear. V lost 0 bases, J lost 1 base, and 3 bases lay in between. CDR1 and CDR2 from the germline V gene are SGHVS and FNYEAQ. This CDR3 has 13 amino acids. CDR3 residues: CASSLALQETQYF. The CDR3 DNA follows: TGTGCCAGCAGCTTAGCCCTCCAAGAGACCCAGTACTTC. The full variable domain, with the rest looked up from reference TRBV7-6 and TRBJ2-5, is GAGVSQSPRYKVTKRGQDVALRCDPISGHVSLYWYRQALGQGPEFLTYFNYEAQQDKSGLPNDRFSAERPEGSISTLTIQRTEQRDSAMYRCASSLALQETQYFGPGTRLLVL.

CDR3 nucleotide sequence: TGTGCCAGCAGCCAAGAAGTCGGGGGGACAGGTCCTAATGAAAAACTGTTTTTT. It yields the protein CASSQEVGGTGPNEKLFF. The rearrangement joins TRBV4-2 to TRBJ1-4; 8 bases fit TRBD1. Looked up from germline, CDR1 is LGHNA and CDR2 is YNFKEQ. V shed 0 bases, J shed 3 bases, and the junction held 9 bases outside the gene matches. CDR3 length: 18 residues.

The chain carries TRBV11-1 and TRBJ2-3; 9 positions match TRBD1. The CDR3 has 15 amino acids. The J segment lost 1 base and the V segment lost 3 bases, leaving 2 bases of the junction unmatched. CDR1 SGHAT and CDR2 FQDESV come from the germline V gene (reference sequence). The CDR3 here is CASSLGQGGTDTQYF. CDR3 in DNA: TGTGCCAGCAGCTTGGGACAGGGCGGCACAGATACGCAGTATTTT.

This chain links TRBV9 with TRBJ1-1; maybe TRBD1 (6 bases). Germline V gives CDR1 SGDLS, CDR2 YYNGEE. The CDR3 is 15 residues long. Trimming removed 0 bases from V and 6 bases from J, with 15 bases in between. The CDR3 DNA sequence: TGTGCCAGCAGCGTAGACCCACAGGGCGGTGCTGAAGCTTTCTTT. This encodes CASSVDPQGGAEAFF.

The table lists this clone with a count of one. The gene calls are TRBV5-6 and TRBJ1-2, with a possible D match to TRBD1 (5 bases). V lost 0 bases and J lost 4, with 13 bases in between. The CDR3 length is 15 residues. In germline, CDR1 is SGHDT, CDR2 YYEEEE. Here the CDR3 reads CASSLATGITYGYTF. In DNA, the CDR3 is TGTGCCAGCAGCTTGGCAACAGGTATAACCTATGGCTACACCTTC.

The chain uses TRBV27 and TRBJ2-7; D perhaps matches TRBD1 (5 bases). The CDR3 covers 14 residues. The V gene lost 1 base and the J gene lost 3 bases, with 10 bases spanning the gap. Germline V gene data show CDR1 as MNHEY and CDR2 as SMNVEV (reference sequence). The CDR3 nucleotides read TGTGCCAGCAGTTTATACAGGTCTGGCTACGAGCAGTACTTC. It encodes CASSLYRSGYEQYF.

The V call is TRBV30, the J call TRBJ1-5, with unresolved D. The CDR3 sequence is 13 residues long. Germline V gene data show CDR1 as GTSNPN and CDR2 as SVGIG (reference sequence). Trimming left V 4 bases short and J 0 bases short, with 7 bases between. CDR3 amino acids: CAWNSNSNQPQHF. CDR3 in DNA: TGTGCCTGGAATTCAAATAGCAATCAGCCCCAGCATTTT.

About this clone: The CDR3 end shows no conserved phenylalanine or tryptophan, and so a read error is likely. It is unclear where the CDR3 begins or ends on the DNA, so no DNA is shown, and the CDR3 is as TCRdb lists it. V is TRBV20-1 and J is TRBJ2-6; no check of the table's D call, TRBD2, against the DNA was made. The CDR3 spans 11 residues, counting both ends. The V gene's germline CDR1 is DFQATT and CDR2 SNEGSKA (reference sequence). The CDR3 is CSARAGGREAL.